These T cell receptor beta chains were read from a single sample in a study of cytomegalovirus exposure and HLA in healthy donors. Generated by immunoSEQ multiplex PCR, the TCRdb table keeps only in-frame clones and is missing some. The data contain around 150,000 clones, more than 65% of them singletons. Sequenced: PBMCs. These TCRs come from a middle-aged woman in good health and CMV-seropositive. Each CDR3 is given with its conserved first and last residue. D genes are given only for firm matches. Clone size is stated in some rows and not others, as once, few, many or a class when expanded.

CDR3 length,J gene,D gene,V gene,clone size,CDR3 DNA,CDR3 protein
14,TRBJ1-5,.,TRBV7-2,.,TGTGCCAGCAGCTTAGTCAGGGACAATCAGCCCCAGCATTTT,CASSLVRDNQPQHF
13,TRBJ1-1,.,TRBV6-5,.,TGTGCCAGCAAAGGAGCGCTGGACACTGAAGCTTTCTTT,CASKGALDTEAFF
15,TRBJ1-6,TRBD1,TRBV27,.,TGTGCCAGCAGACCACAGGGGGCCTATAATTCACCCCTCCACTTT,CASRPQGAYNSPLHF
13,TRBJ2-5,.,TRBV28,.,TGTGCCAGCAGTACCGGACAGCAAGAGACCCAGTACTTC,CASSTGQQETQYF
17,TRBJ2-1,.,TRBV5-4,.,TGTGCCAGCAGCTCCGGTCATAGCGTACGCTCCTACAATGAGCAGTTCTTC,CASSSGHSVRSYNEQFF
17,TRBJ2-7,.,TRBV21-1,once,TGTGCCAGCAGCAAGGCCCTGGAGTTTCCTACGTGGTACGAGCAGTACTTC,CASSKALEFPTWYEQYF
15,TRBJ1-1,.,TRBV10-3,.,TGTGCCATCAGTGATGGGCGGGGCGGGATGTCTGAAGCTTTCTTT,CAISDGRGGMSEAFF
13,TRBJ1-2,.,TRBV29-1,.,TGCAGCGTCGCATCAGGGGCTGACTATGGCTACACCTTC,CSVASGADYGYTF
16,TRBJ1-4,TRBD1,TRBV28,.,TGTGCCAGCAGTTTTAACAGGGGGCGAGGAGATGAAAAACTGTTTTTT,CASSFNRGRGDEKLFF
15,TRBJ2-3,.,TRBV5-4,once,TGTGCCAGCAGCTTAGGCGGGGCAAGCACAGATACGCAGTATTTT,CASSLGGASTDTQYF
15,TRBJ1-1,TRBD1,TRBV28,.,TGTGCCAGCAGTTTACCCACGACAGGGACTTCTGAAGCTTTCTTT,CASSLPTTGTSEAFF
14,TRBJ1-2,.,TRBV5-4,.,TGTGCCAGCAGCTTAGGACAGCCTCTATATGGCTACACCTTC,CASSLGQPLYGYTF
11,TRBJ2-2,.,TRBV5-6,.,TGTGCCAGCAGCTCGACCGGGGAGCTGTTTTTT,CASSSTGELFF
15,TRBJ2-1,TRBD2,TRBV7-2,.,TGTGCCAGCAGCGCTAGCGGGAGGTACCCCAATGAGCAGTTCTTC,CASSASGRYPNEQFF
12,TRBJ2-5,.,TRBV7-8,.,TGTGCCAGTAGCCGGGACACAGAGACCCAGTACTTC,CASSRDTETQYF
13,TRBJ1-2,TRBD1,TRBV27,.,TGTGCCAGCAGCCGGGACAGCTCCTATGGCTACACCTTC,CASSRDSSYGYTF
17,TRBJ1-5,.,TRBV4-3,.,TGCGCCAGCAGCCAAGAGACCATACAGGGTAGCAATCAGCCCCAGCATTTT,CASSQETIQGSNQPQHF
13,TRBJ1-5,TRBD1,TRBV19,once,TGTGCCAGTAGCCGGACAGGGGTCCAGCCCCAGCATTTT,CASSRTGVQPQHF
14,TRBJ2-5,TRBD2,TRBV18,.,TGTGCCAGCTCACCACCGGCGCGGGAGGAGACCCAGTACTTC,CASSPPAREETQYF
15,TRBJ1-1,.,TRBV4-3,.,TGCGCCAGCAGCCAAGACGGAGGGCTTAGAAATGAAGCTTTCTTT,CASSQDGGLRNEAFF
14,TRBJ1-6,.,TRBV7-9,.,TGTGCCAGCAGGGCAACGACGGGGGGTTCACCCCTCAACTTT,CASRATTGGSPLNF
14,TRBJ1-2,TRBD1,TRBV5-6,.,TGTGCCAGCAGCTTGGGGACAGGAGACTATGGCTACACCTTC,CASSLGTGDYGYTF
13,TRBJ1-1,.,TRBV6-5,few,TGTGCCAGCAGTTTTGCGGGTTACACTGAAGCTTTCTTT,CASSFAGYTEAFF